The sequence of this T cell receptor beta chain was determined in a study of T cells after yellow fever vaccination. CDR3 length: 17 residues. Germline V gene lookup returns CDR1 SEHNR and CDR2 FQNEAQ (reference sequence). Trimming left V 0 bases short and J 0 bases short, with 14 bases between. Template switching by 5'RACE produced TCR cDNA, adding a universal primer site and UMIs. TCRdb re-derived calls from the 5' RACE reads in MiXCR, one entry per CDR3 protein. Of around 320,000 distinct CDR3 sequences in the sample, around a tenth are singletons; the top ten hold over 3%. Study-wide points: The secondary response showed a weaker magnitude and a faster peak, day 5 versus 15. Across the CD4 and CD8 compartments, a small share of clonotypes was present in both.

This clonotype was found many times. What it binds is unknown. The source of this sequence is a man between 18 and 35 years old who received the YFV17D yellow fever vaccine. The J gene is TRBJ1-1, the V gene TRBV7-9, with no clear D. Sequenced here: CD4+ T cells sorted from PBMCs, sampled 45 days after the yellow fever booster vaccination. The CDR3 is CASSLAPPAFMNTEAFF. CDR3 nucleotide sequence: TGTGCCAGCAGCTTAGCCCCCCCAGCCTTTATGAACACTGAAGCTTTCTTT.